These 11 T cell receptor beta chains were all obtained from the same sample, sequenced in a study of blood T cell repertoires in COVID-19. Clones were sequenced by immunoSEQ multiplex PCR, and TCRdb holds only the in-frame ones, with some missing. The sample holds approximately 170,000 clones, over 80% seen once. The sample taken for sequencing was peripheral blood. The receptors shown here come from an older woman with COVID-19, enrolled during active disease.

This clone was observed once. The J gene is TRBJ2-7, the V gene TRBV24-1, with 7 bases that match TRBD2. CDR1 and CDR2 from the germline V gene are KGHDR and SFDVKD. J gave up 0 bases and V 12 bases, and 10 bases lay outside the gene matches. The CDR3 totals 14 residues. In DNA form, the CDR3 reads TGTGCCTCCAAACGGGGCGGGAGCTCCTACGAGCAGTACTTC. Its translation: CASKRGGSSYEQYF.

This chain links TRBV11-3 with TRBJ2-1; D perhaps matches TRBD1 (5 bases). The CDR3 length is 14 residues. The germline V gene encodes CDR1 SGHNT and CDR2 YENEEA. The V end lost 5 bases, the J end lost 2 bases, and 10 bases lay between the germline ends. The CDR3 here is CASSLDSTYNEQFF. For the CDR3, the DNA is TGTGCCAGCAGCCTTGACAGTACCTACAATGAGCAGTTCTTC.

This chain uses TRBV19 with TRBJ2-1, with D possibly being TRBD1 (6 bases). The CDR3 has 13 residues. Germline V CDR1 and CDR2: LNHDA, SQIVND (reference sequence). V dropped 10 bases and J dropped 3 bases, with 13 bases sitting between them. CDR3 sequence reads: CAIGGIGYNEQFF. DNA of the CDR3: TGTGCCATTGGGGGCATTGGCTACAATGAGCAGTTCTTC.

The V call is TRBV28, the J call TRBJ1-1; 8 nucleotides agree with TRBD1. The V gene end was trimmed by 3 bases and the J gene end by 6 bases; junction bases not matched to a gene: 6. Germline V gives CDR1 MDHEN, CDR2 SYDVKM. The CDR3 length is 14 residues. CDR3 in amino acids: CASSFQDRAPEAFF. As DNA, the CDR3 is TGTGCCAGCAGTTTTCAGGACAGGGCCCCTGAAGCTTTCTTT.

The rearrangement uses TRBV7-6 and TRBJ2-7; 8 positions match TRBD2. Germline loops: CDR1 SGHVS, CDR2 FNYEAQ. The ends lost 8 bases at V and 2 bases at J; junction bases unmatched: 5. This CDR3 has 13 residues. The CDR3 DNA is TGTGCCAGCTCCCCGGGGGGGACCTACGAGCAGTACTTC. Translating gives CASSPGGTYEQYF.

The V and J genes are TRBV3-1 (or the pseudogene TRBV3-2) and TRBJ2-1, with TRBD2 matching over 10 bases. CDR3 size: 16 residues. After removal of 4 bases from V and 8 bases from J, the junction contained 11 bases not matched to a gene. Germline V gene lookup returns CDR1 LGHDT and CDR2 YNNKEL (reference sequence). The CDR3 region has the DNA TGTGCCAGCAGCCCCCTAGCGGGAGCGGGTGGGGATGAGCAGTTCTTC. Protein sequence: CASSPLAGAGGDEQFF.

The chain joins TRBV5-1 to TRBJ2-1; D unresolved. The CDR3 extends over 14 amino acids. Per germline, CDR1 SGHRS and CDR2 YFSETQ. The V gene lost 4 bases and the J gene lost 7 bases, with 15 bases spanning the gap. CDR3 sequence reads: CASSALNYANEQFF. CDR3 coding DNA: TGCGCCAGCAGCGCATTAAACTACGCTAATGAGCAGTTCTTC.

The V and J genes are TRBV28 and TRBJ2-4; 7 nucleotides line up with TRBD2. V trimming: 6 bases; J trimming: 8 bases; junction bases outside the gene matches: 13. The CDR3 is made up of 15 amino acids. Germline V gene sequence: CDR1 MDHEN, CDR2 SYDVKM. CDR3 residues: CASSERTPRGDIQYF. CDR3 sequence (DNA): TGTGCCAGCAGCGAAAGGACTCCTCGGGGGGACATTCAGTACTTC.

The rearrangement links TRBV27 to TRBJ1-6; 7 bases align to TRBD1. V trimming: 1 base; J trimming: 7 bases; junction bases outside the gene matches: 4. The CDR3 sequence is 15 residues long. CDR1 and CDR2 (germline): MNHEY, SMNVEV (reference sequence). This chain's CDR3 is CASSLWGQKNSPLHF. In DNA form, the CDR3 reads TGTGCCAGCAGTTTATGGGGACAGAAGAATTCACCCCTCCACTTT.

J is TRBJ1-2 and V is TRBV29-1; D perhaps matches TRBD1 (5 bases). The CDR3 consists of 14 residues. The germline gives CDR1 SQVTM, CDR2 ANQGSEA. V lost 6 bases and J lost 3, with 17 bases in between. The CDR3 protein is CSVLGGGTDYGYTF. The DNA for the CDR3 is TGCAGCGTCCTGGGGGGAGGGACGGACTATGGCTACACCTTC.

This clone appeared a few times. V gene TRBV2 combines with J gene TRBJ2-7; no definite D call. CDR1 and CDR2 (germline): SNHLY, FYNNEI. The CDR3 sequence is 14 residues long. The germline V and J ends were trimmed by 4 bases and 1 base, with 11 bases remaining between them. CDR3 in amino acids: CASSASQKSYEQYF. The CDR3 nucleotides are TGTGCCAGCAGTGCTTCTCAGAAATCCTACGAGCAGTACTTC.